These 32 T cell receptor beta chains were all obtained from the same sample, sequenced in a study of identifying expanded T cells in peripheral blood. Produced via immunoSEQ multiplex PCR; TCRdb's table is partial and in-frame only. The data contain 100,000 or so clones, around 88% of them seen just once; the ten biggest clones take up about a sixth. The source material was blood. The receptors were sampled from a person aged 18-69 years in good health.

This rearrangement joins TRBV6-6 to TRBJ2-6; D not certain. This CDR3 is 13 amino acids long. Germline V CDR1 and CDR2: MNHNY, SVGAGI (reference sequence). Trimming removed 5 bases at V and 2 bases at J, with 4 bases between. CDR3 in DNA: TGTGCCAGCAGTCTGGCTGGGGCCAACGTCCTGACTTTC. It is translated as CASSLAGANVLTF.

The chain couples TRBV6-1 to TRBJ2-7, with no clear D. The germline V and J ends were trimmed by 2 bases and 5 bases, with 13 bases remaining between them. Germline assignment: CDR1 MNHNS and CDR2 SASEGT. The CDR3 runs to 14 residues. For the CDR3, the DNA is TGTGCCAGCAGTGAATCTGGTAGGGTGGACGAGCAGTACTTC. Translation gives CASSESGRVDEQYF.

This clone has just one count. The rearrangement uses TRBV19 and TRBJ2-7; D may be TRBD1 (6 bases). Trimming took 8 bases from V and 1 from J, leaving 15 bases between them. Germline CDR1 LNHDA, CDR2 SQIVND (reference sequence). CDR3 length: 14 residues. CDR3 sequence (DNA): TGTGCCAGTGAGGCGGGCAGGGGATCCTACGAGCAGTACTTC. Its protein product is CASEAGRGSYEQYF.

CDR3 DNA sequence: TGTGCTAGTGGCCGCGGGGACAGCCTCTACGAGCAGTACTTC. This codes for CASGRGDSLYEQYF. J is TRBJ2-7 and V is TRBV12-5; D is possibly TRBD1 (7 bases). The length of the CDR3 is 14 residues. Germline V gene lookup returns CDR1 LGHNT and CDR2 FRNRAP. The V end lost 6 bases, the J end lost 3 bases, and 15 bases lay between the germline ends.

The count of this clone is one. J is TRBJ2-7 and V is TRBV11-3; TRBD1 matches at 8 bases. This CDR3 spans 14 amino acids. Unmatched junction bases numbered 9, after V lost 4 bases and J lost 7 bases. The germline V gene encodes CDR1 SGHNT and CDR2 YENEEA. The DNA of the CDR3 is TGTGCCAGCAGCTCCGGGACAGGCCTTAGAGAGCAGTACTTC. Protein product: CASSSGTGLREQYF. The full variable domain, with the rest looked up from reference TRBV11-3 and TRBJ2-7, is EAGVVQSPRYKIIEKKQPVAFWCNPISGHNTLYWYLQNLGQGPELLIRYENEEAVDDSQLPKDRFSAERLKGVDSTLKIQPAELGDSAVYLCASSSGTGLREQYFGPGTRLTVT.

J is TRBJ1-5 and V is TRBV29-1; D call uncertain. In germline, CDR1 is SQVTM, CDR2 ANQGSEA. The CDR3 runs to 13 residues. Trimming stripped 4 bases from V and 0 bases from J, with 7 bases between. This CDR3 is CSVASNSNQPQHF. The CDR3 DNA follows: TGCAGCGTTGCTAGTAATAGCAATCAGCCCCAGCATTTT.

The V and J genes are TRBV7-2 and TRBJ1-2; D is unclear. V was cut by 8 bases and J by 6 bases, with 10 bases left in between. The CDR3 has 11 amino acids. Germline assignment: CDR1 SGHTA and CDR2 FQGNSA. CDR3 sequence reads: CASGSWDGYTF. The CDR3 coding sequence is TGTGCCAGCGGGAGTTGGGATGGCTACACCTTC. The full variable domain, in which reference TRBV7-2 and TRBJ1-2 provide the parts outside the CDR3, is GAGVSQSPSNKVTEKGKDVELRCDPISGHTALYWYRQSLGQGLEFLIYFQGNSAPDKSGLPSDRFSAERTGGSVSTLTIQRTQQEDSAVYLCASGSWDGYTFGSGTRLTVV.

This clone appeared once. The chain joins TRBV28 to TRBJ2-7, with TRBD2 as a possible D gene (6 bases). The germline gives CDR1 MDHEN, CDR2 SYDVKM. V dropped 10 bases and J dropped 0 bases, with 13 bases sitting between them. This CDR3 comprises 13 residues. CDR3 loop: CATRGRTSYEQYF. DNA for the CDR3: TGTGCCACCCGTGGGAGGACCTCCTACGAGCAGTACTTC.

A single count supports this clone. V is TRBV4-1 and J is TRBJ1-2; 8 bases agree with TRBD1. Germline lookup yields CDR1 MGHRA and CDR2 YSYEKL. The trim removed 2 bases at V and 8 bases at J, leaving 10 bases unmatched. The CDR3 contains 15 residues. The DNA for the CDR3 is TGCGCCAGCAGCCAACCCCGGACAGGGTTAGGCGGCTACACCTTC. This translates into CASSQPRTGLGGYTF.

This chain links TRBV10-3 with TRBJ2-5, with a weak D call TRBD1 (5 bases). The assigned J gene may be wrong: the sequence end matches TRBJ2-7 better. CDR1 is ENHRY and CDR2 is SYGVKD in the germline V gene. The CDR3 totals 13 residues. CDR3 DNA sequence: TGTGCCATCAGTACGGACATAACCTACGAGCAGTACTTC. Its translation is CAISTDITYEQYF.

About this clone: Germline and junction disagree at one end, which may indicate a read error. DNA of the CDR3: TGTGCCAGCAGTTCTTTGGAGACCCTAGCGACCATCTTT. Its translation: CASSSLETLATIF. The rearrangement links TRBV27 to TRBJ2-3; tentatively, D is TRBD2 (6 bases). The CDR3 runs 13 residues. Germline V gene sequence: CDR1 MNHEY, CDR2 SMNVEV (reference sequence).

The chain links TRBV4-3 to TRBJ2-3; D unclear. Trimming stripped 2 bases from V and 2 bases from J, with 8 bases between. The CDR3 runs to 14 residues. The germline V gene has CDR1 LGHNA and CDR2 YSLEER. The CDR3 reads CASSQRAFTDTQYF. The CDR3 DNA reads TGCGCCAGCAGCCAAAGGGCTTTCACAGATACGCAGTATTTT.

The rearrangement joins TRBV18 to TRBJ1-3; 9 bases agree with TRBD1. V gave up 6 bases and J gave up 0 bases; unmatched junction bases: 3. This CDR3 region has 15 residues. Germline-derived CDR1 and CDR2 are KGHSH and LQKENI. The CDR3 loop is CASSRTGDSGNTIYF. The CDR3 DNA follows: TGTGCCAGCTCCCGGACAGGGGACTCTGGAAACACCATATATTTT.

V gene TRBV11-2 combines with J gene TRBJ2-7; 9 bases line up with TRBD2. The CDR3 covers 14 residues. CDR1 and CDR2 from the germline V gene are SGHAT and FQNNGV. V was clipped by 3 bases and J by 8 bases; unmatched bases: 8. Written as DNA, the CDR3 is TGTGCCAGCAGCTTTTGGCGGGGGGGCCGGCAGCAGTACTTC. This translates into CASSFWRGGRQQYF.

The chain's CDR3 is CAISGVQEASFF. The CDR3, as DNA: TGTGCCATCAGTGGGGTCCAGGAGGCGTCGTTCTTC. The chain employs TRBV10-3 and TRBJ2-1, with D perhaps TRBD2 (5 bases). CDR3 length: 12 residues. Germline assignment: CDR1 ENHRY and CDR2 SYGVKD. Deletions cut 4 bases from V and 15 bases from J, with 16 bases between.

This clone appeared a few times. Different DNA sequences within this sample yield the same CDR3. This rearrangement joins TRBV10-3 to TRBJ1-5; D not certain. Germline assignment: CDR1 ENHRY and CDR2 SYGVKD. There are 12 residues in the CDR3. V was pared by 3 bases and J by 4 bases, with 4 bases between. For the CDR3, the DNA is TGTGCCATCAGTGACTCTAATCAGCCCCAGCATTTT. It specifies CAISDSNQPQHF.

This clone has just one count. This chain joins TRBV27 and TRBJ1-1, with TRBD1 matching over 8 bases. The V gene's germline CDR1 is MNHEY and CDR2 SMNVEV (reference sequence). The CDR3 runs to 15 residues. The V and J ends lost 10 bases and 4 bases, in that order; junction bases with no gene match: 14. CDR3 nucleotides: TGTGCCACCCGTCGGCAGGGGGCGATAGCCACTGAAGCTTTCTTT. It codes for CATRRQGAIATEAFF.

The rearrangement joins TRBV14 to TRBJ2-1; no firm D call. Per germline, CDR1 SGHDN and CDR2 FVKESK. Trimming took off 6 bases at V and 5 bases at J, with 8 bases between the two ends. The CDR3 covers 12 residues. In DNA form, the CDR3 reads TGTGCCAGCAGGGGCCACAACAATGAGCAGTTCTTC. Translation: CASRGHNNEQFF. Variable domain in full (rest from reference TRBV14 and TRBJ2-1): EAGVTQFPSHSVIEKGQTVTLRCDPISGHDNLYWYRRVMGKEIKFLLHFVKESKQDESGMPNNRFLAERTGGTYSTLKVQPAELEDSGVYFCASRGHNNEQFFGPGTRLTVL.

The chain combines TRBV28 with TRBJ2-6, with D perhaps being TRBD1 or TRBD2 (6 bases each). Germline assignment: CDR1 MDHEN and CDR2 SYDVKM. V lost 6 bases, J lost 1 base, and 13 bases lay in between. This CDR3 spans 16 amino acids. CDR3 residues: CASRKGGSSGANVLTF. The CDR3 DNA follows: TGTGCCAGCAGAAAGGGGGGTTCTTCTGGGGCCAACGTCCTGACTTTC. Full variable domain (rest looked up from reference TRBV28 and TRBJ2-6): DVKVTQSSRYLVKRTGEKVFLECVQDMDHENMFWYRQDPGLGLRLIYFSYDVKMKEKGDIPEGYSVSREKKERFSLILESASTNQTSMYLCASRKGGSSGANVLTFGAGSRLTVL.

V and J are TRBV6-5 and TRBJ1-1, with a weak D call TRBD1 (6 bases). CDR3 length equals 14 residues. V was trimmed by 6 bases and J by 6 bases, leaving 17 bases between them. The V gene's germline CDR1 is MNHEY and CDR2 SVGAGI. CDR3 region: CASSLIGGGAEAFF. The CDR3 nucleotides read TGTGCCAGCAGCCTAATAGGGGGGGGAGCTGAAGCTTTCTTT.

V is TRBV6-5 and J is TRBJ1-3, with D possibly TRBD1 on 6 matching bases. The CDR3 sequence is 14 residues long. Trimming left V 6 bases short and J 8 bases short, with 17 bases between. Looked up from germline, CDR1 is MNHEY and CDR2 is SVGAGI. CDR3 DNA sequence: TGTGCCAGCAGCAACAGGGAGGCCCAGGACACCATATATTTT. It codes for CASSNREAQDTIYF.

The chain recombines TRBV4-1 with TRBJ1-5; the match to TRBD1 covers 12 bases. Unmatched junction bases numbered 6, after V lost 3 bases and J lost 6 bases. This CDR3 is 16 amino acids long. Germline CDR1 reads MGHRA; CDR2 reads YSYEKL. As DNA, the CDR3 is TGCGCCAGCAGCCAGCCGGGACAGGGGGCAGGTCAGCCCCAGCATTTT. It yields the protein CASSQPGQGAGQPQHF.

The rearrangement uses TRBV7-2 and TRBJ2-7; D is possibly TRBD2 (6 bases). CDR3 length equals 14 residues. Trimming left V 2 bases short and J 2 bases short, with 10 bases between. CDR1 SGHTA and CDR2 FQGNSA come from the germline V gene. This chain's CDR3 is CASSLHSGTYEQYF. The CDR3 region has the DNA TGTGCCAGCAGCTTACATAGCGGAACCTACGAGCAGTACTTC. Full variable domain (outside the CDR3, taken from reference TRBV7-2 and TRBJ2-7): GAGVSQSPSNKVTEKGKDVELRCDPISGHTALYWYRQSLGQGLEFLIYFQGNSAPDKSGLPSDRFSAERTGGSVSTLTIQRTQQEDSAVYLCASSLHSGTYEQYFGPGTRLTVT.

The CDR3: CASSLGGPGRYVVGGYTF. The CDR3 DNA reads TGCGCCAGCAGCTTGGGGGGGCCTGGACGATATGTAGTTGGTGGCTACACCTTC. The rearrangement links TRBV5-1 to TRBJ1-2, with D possibly matching TRBD1 (6 bases). From germline, CDR1 is SGHRS and CDR2 YFSETQ. CDR3 length: 18 amino acids. V was shortened by 0 bases and J by 7 bases, with 25 bases between the two germline ends. The full variable domain, completed using reference TRBV5-1 and TRBJ1-2, is KAGVTQTPRYLIKTRGQQVTLSCSPISGHRSVSWYQQTPGQGLQFLFEYFSETQRNKGNFPGRFSGRQFSNSRSEMNVSTLELGDSALYLCASSLGGPGRYVVGGYTFGSGTRLTVV.

This clone was seen only once. The J gene is TRBJ1-6, the V gene TRBV4-3, with D uncertain. The CDR3 loop spans 12 amino acids. Per the germline V gene, CDR1 is LGHNA and CDR2 is YSLEER. Deletions cut 4 bases from V and 4 bases from J, with 2 bases between. DNA for the CDR3: TGCGCCAGCAGCCTTTATAATTCACCCCTCCACTTT. It yields the protein CASSLYNSPLHF.

This chain joins TRBV11-2 and TRBJ1-6; possibly TRBD1 for D (6 bases). V was cut by 5 bases and J by 4 bases, with 21 bases left in between. The CDR3 length is 18 residues. Per the germline V gene, CDR1 is SGHAT and CDR2 is FQNNGV. CDR3 DNA: TGTGCCAGCAGCAACCCTCGGGGGGGGCTCACGTATAATTCACCCCTCCACTTT. As protein: CASSNPRGGLTYNSPLHF.

The chain couples TRBV7-6 to TRBJ1-4, with D uncertain. Germline V gene lookup returns CDR1 SGHVS and CDR2 FNYEAQ. V lost 1 base and J lost 4, with 4 bases in between. The CDR3 sequence is 13 residues long. The CDR3 loop is CASSLGINEKLFF. In DNA form, the CDR3 reads TGTGCCAGCAGCTTAGGTATTAATGAAAAACTGTTTTTT.

V gene TRBV28 combines with J gene TRBJ1-4, with D unresolved. V was trimmed by 3 bases and J by 8 bases, leaving 4 bases between them. This CDR3 is 11 amino acids long. Germline V CDR1 and CDR2: MDHEN, SYDVKM. Here the CDR3 reads CASSLSEKLFF. For the CDR3, the DNA is TGTGCCAGCAGTTTGTCAGAAAAACTGTTTTTT.

This clone showed up just once. Within the sample, other DNA sequences also encode this same CDR3. The chain is built from TRBV5-1 and TRBJ2-5; D is unclear. The CDR3 spans 12 residues. Germline V lookup: CDR1 SGHRS, CDR2 YFSETQ. The V end was cut by 0 bases, the J end by 5 bases, with 5 bases between. The CDR3 nucleotides are TGCGCCAGCAGCTTGGTAGGGGAGACCCAGTACTTC. Translated, it gives CASSLVGETQYF. Variable domain in full (rest from reference TRBV5-1 and TRBJ2-5): KAGVTQTPRYLIKTRGQQVTLSCSPISGHRSVSWYQQTPGQGLQFLFEYFSETQRNKGNFPGRFSGRQFSNSRSEMNVSTLELGDSALYLCASSLVGETQYFGPGTRLLVL.

This chain links TRBV27 with TRBJ2-3; D is perhaps TRBD2 (5 bases). V was clipped by 8 bases and J by 5 bases, with 17 bases between them. CDR1 and CDR2 from the germline V gene are MNHEY and SMNVEV (reference sequence). The CDR3 has 14 residues. CDR3 sequence (DNA): TGTGCCAGCTCCGGGGAGCACGATAAAGATACGCAGTATTTT. As protein: CASSGEHDKDTQYF.

This clone was seen once. This chain joins TRBV6-6 and TRBJ2-7, with 9 bases matching TRBD1. The V and J ends lost 6 bases and 2 bases, in that order; junction bases with no gene match: 2. The V gene's germline CDR1 is MNHNY and CDR2 SVGAGI (reference sequence). CDR3 length equals 13 residues. DNA of the CDR3: TGTGCCAGCAGACGGACAGGGGCCTACGAGCAGTACTTC. Protein sequence: CASRRTGAYEQYF.

The chain couples TRBV19 to TRBJ2-7, with D perhaps TRBD1 (7 bases). Trimming cost V 1 base and J 6 bases, with 19 bases left between them. Germline V CDR1 and CDR2: LNHDA, SQIVND (reference sequence). The CDR3 has 16 residues. The CDR3 nucleotides are TGTGCCAGTAGTATAGGAACAGGGGAGGCGATGGGCGAGCAGTACTTC. This codes for CASSIGTGEAMGEQYF.